This T cell receptor (beta chain) was sequenced for a study of blood T cell repertoires in COVID-19. Study summary: PBMCs, B-cell-depleted T cells, or T cells were the source of the cDNA or gDNA that made up the material.

Authors' processing steps: Reference gene primer amplification gave estimated nucleated cell counts. Libraries were prepared by immunoSEQ multiplex PCR; TCRdb keeps only in-frame clonotypes and omits some of them. D and trimming were read from the DNA, whereas the V and J calls and clone size are those reported in that table. This sample carries fewer than 65,000 clones, roughly 74% of them seen once, and the ten largest clones take approximately 24%. V was trimmed by 3 bases and J by 4 bases, leaving 13 bases between them. There are 15 residues in the CDR3. From germline, CDR1 is LNHDA and CDR2 SQIVND (reference sequence).

Material for sequencing was peripheral blood. The receptor's source is a human donor in a cohort sampled during active COVID-19. This rearrangement joins TRBV19 to TRBJ1-5; D unresolved. The CDR3 nucleotides are TGTGCCAGTAGTATGACCAGGTACTTTAATCAGCCCCAGCATTTT. Translation gives CASSMTRYFNQPQHF.